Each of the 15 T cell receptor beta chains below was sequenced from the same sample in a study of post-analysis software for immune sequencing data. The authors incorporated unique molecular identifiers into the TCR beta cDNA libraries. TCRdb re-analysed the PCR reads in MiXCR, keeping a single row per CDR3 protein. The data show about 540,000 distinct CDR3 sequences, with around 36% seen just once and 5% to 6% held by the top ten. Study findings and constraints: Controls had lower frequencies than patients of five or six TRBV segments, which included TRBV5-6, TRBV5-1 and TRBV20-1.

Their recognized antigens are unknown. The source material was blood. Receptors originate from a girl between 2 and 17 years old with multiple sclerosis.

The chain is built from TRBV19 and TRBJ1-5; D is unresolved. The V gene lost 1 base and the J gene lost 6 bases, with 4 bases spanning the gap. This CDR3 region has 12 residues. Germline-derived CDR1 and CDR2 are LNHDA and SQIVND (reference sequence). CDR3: CASSIGPQPQHF. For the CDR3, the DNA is TGTGCCAGTAGTATAGGACCTCAGCCCCAGCATTTT.

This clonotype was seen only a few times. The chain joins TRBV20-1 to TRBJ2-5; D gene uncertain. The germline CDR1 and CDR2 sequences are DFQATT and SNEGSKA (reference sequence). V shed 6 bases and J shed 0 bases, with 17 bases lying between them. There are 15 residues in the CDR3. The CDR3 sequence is CSARHPGRNQETQYF. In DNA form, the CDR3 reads TGCAGTGCCCGACACCCCGGACGGAACCAAGAGACCCAGTACTTC.

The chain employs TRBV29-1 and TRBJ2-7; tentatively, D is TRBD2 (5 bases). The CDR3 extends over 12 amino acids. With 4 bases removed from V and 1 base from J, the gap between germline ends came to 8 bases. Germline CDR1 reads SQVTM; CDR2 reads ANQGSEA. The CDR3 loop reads CSVGLPSYEQYF. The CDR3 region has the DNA TGCAGCGTTGGACTACCATCCTACGAGCAGTACTTC.

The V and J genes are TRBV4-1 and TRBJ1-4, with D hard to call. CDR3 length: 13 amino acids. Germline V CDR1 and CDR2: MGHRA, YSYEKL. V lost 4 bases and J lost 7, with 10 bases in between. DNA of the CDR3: TGCGCCAGCAGCCTAGCGGCGGGTGAAAAACTGTTTTTT. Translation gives CASSLAAGEKLFF.

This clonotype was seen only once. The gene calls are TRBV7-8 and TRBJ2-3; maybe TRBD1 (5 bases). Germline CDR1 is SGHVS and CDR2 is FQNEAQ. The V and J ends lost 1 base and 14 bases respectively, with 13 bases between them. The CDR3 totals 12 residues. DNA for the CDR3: TGTGCCAGCAGCTTAGGAGGTAGGGGCTGGTATTTT. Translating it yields CASSLGGRGWYF.

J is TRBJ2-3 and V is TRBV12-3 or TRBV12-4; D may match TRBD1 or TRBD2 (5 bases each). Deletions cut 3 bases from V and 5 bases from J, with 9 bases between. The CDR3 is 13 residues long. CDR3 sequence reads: CASSFVRGDTQYF. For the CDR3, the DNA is TGTGCCAGCAGTTTTGTGAGGGGAGATACGCAGTATTTT.

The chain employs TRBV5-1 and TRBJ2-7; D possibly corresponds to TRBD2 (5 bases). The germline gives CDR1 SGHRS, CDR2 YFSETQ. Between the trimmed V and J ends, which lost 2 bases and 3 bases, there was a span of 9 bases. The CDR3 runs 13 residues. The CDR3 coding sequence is TGCGCCAGCAGCTTTTTACTAGGCTACGAGCAGTACTTC. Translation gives CASSFLLGYEQYF.

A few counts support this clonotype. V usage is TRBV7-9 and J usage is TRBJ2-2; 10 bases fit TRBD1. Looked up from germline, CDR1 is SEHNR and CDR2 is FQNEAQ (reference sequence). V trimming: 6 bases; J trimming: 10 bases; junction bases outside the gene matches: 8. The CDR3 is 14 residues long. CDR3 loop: CASSSGQGYEELFF. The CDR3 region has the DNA TGTGCCAGCAGTTCGGGACAGGGGTACGAGGAGCTGTTTTTT.

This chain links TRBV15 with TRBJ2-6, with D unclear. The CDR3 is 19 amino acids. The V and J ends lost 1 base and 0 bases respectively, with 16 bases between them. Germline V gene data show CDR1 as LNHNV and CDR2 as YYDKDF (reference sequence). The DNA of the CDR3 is TGTGCCACCAGCAGAGTGGTTGGGGTACCCCTCTCTGGGGCCAACGTCCTGACTTTC. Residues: CATSRVVGVPLSGANVLTF.

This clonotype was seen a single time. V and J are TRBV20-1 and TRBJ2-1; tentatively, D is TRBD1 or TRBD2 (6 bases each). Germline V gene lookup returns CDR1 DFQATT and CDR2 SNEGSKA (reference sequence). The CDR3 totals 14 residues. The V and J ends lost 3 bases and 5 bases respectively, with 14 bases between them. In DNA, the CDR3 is TGCAGTGCTAGTAGGTCGGGGGCCGACAATGAGCAGTTCTTC. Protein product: CSASRSGADNEQFF.

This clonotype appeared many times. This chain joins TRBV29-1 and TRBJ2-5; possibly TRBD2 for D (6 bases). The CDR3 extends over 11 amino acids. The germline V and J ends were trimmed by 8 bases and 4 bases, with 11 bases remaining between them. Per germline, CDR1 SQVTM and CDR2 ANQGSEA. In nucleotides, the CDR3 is TGCAGCTTGTGGGGGGTAGAGACCCAGTACTTC. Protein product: CSLWGVETQYF.

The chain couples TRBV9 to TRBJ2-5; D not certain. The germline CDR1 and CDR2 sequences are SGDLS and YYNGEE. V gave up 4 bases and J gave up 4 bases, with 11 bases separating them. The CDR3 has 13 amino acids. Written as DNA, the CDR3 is TGTGCCAGCAGCTCCAGGACGAGAGAGACCCAGTACTTC. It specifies CASSSRTRETQYF.

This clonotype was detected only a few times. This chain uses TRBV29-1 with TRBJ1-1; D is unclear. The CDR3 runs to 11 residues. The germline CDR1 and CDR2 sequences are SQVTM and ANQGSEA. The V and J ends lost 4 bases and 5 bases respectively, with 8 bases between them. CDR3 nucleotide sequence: TGCAGCGTTGGAGGTGGAACTGAAGCTTTCTTT. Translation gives CSVGGGTEAFF.

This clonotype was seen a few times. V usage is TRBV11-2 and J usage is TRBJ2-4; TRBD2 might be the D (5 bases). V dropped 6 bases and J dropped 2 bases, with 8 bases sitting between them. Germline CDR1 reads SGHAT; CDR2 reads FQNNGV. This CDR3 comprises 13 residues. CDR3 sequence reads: CASRHGTKNIQYF. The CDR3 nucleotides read TGTGCCAGCAGACACGGGACCAAAAACATTCAGTACTTC. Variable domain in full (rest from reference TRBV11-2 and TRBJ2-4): EAGVAQSPRYKIIEKRQSVAFWCNPISGHATLYWYQQILGQGPKLLIQFQNNGVVDDSQLPKDRFSAERLKGVDSTLKIQPAKLEDSAVYLCASRHGTKNIQYFGAGTRLSVL.

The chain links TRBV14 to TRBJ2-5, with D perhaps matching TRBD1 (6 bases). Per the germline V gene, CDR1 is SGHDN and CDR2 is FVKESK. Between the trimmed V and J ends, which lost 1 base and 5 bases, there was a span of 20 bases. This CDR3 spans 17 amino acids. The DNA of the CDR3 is TGTGCCAGCAGCCAAGGGTTGGGACACCCGGATATCGAGACCCAGTACTTC. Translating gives CASSQGLGHPDIETQYF.